This T cell receptor (beta chain) was profiled in a study of breast tumors, draining lymph nodes, adjacent tissues. Study-level results: Tumor TCR diversity was below lymph nodes but above nontumor tissue. Compared with basal-like, luminal-like tumors shared significantly more repertoire with nontumor tissue. Findings are consistent with lymph node origin and intratumoral expansion of most tumor T cells.

Per germline, CDR1 LNHDA and CDR2 SQIVND (reference sequence). CDR3 size: 16 residues. Germline trimming cut 3 bases from V and 2 bases from J; bases unmatched to any gene: 5. This clonotype was found many times. As yet, its antigen is unknown. The lymph nodes were axillary draining lymph nodes from breast cancer patients. Using its own MiXCR run on the multiplex PCR reads, TCRdb lists one record per CDR3 protein. Of some 83,000 distinct CDR3 sequences listed, approximately 19% are singletons. The sample consisted of axillary lymph node tissue. The receptor was isolated from a female donor with breast cancer. Some clones in this sample may be carry-over from other donors' samples. The chain recombines TRBV19 with TRBJ2-7; TRBD1 agrees at 12 bases. The CDR3 protein is CASSIGGTGGPYEQYF. The CDR3 DNA follows: TGTGCCAGTAGTATTGGTGGGACAGGGGGCCCCTACGAGCAGTACTTC.